The text below deals with one T cell receptor beta chain. As to time point: neoterminal ileum biopsy at postoperative endoscopy, about 6 months after surgery. Trimming cost V 0 bases and J 6 bases; bases outside gene matches: 11. The CDR3 is made up of 18 amino acids. CDR1 and CDR2 (germline): ENHRY, SYGVKD. The data originate from a study of T cell repertoires in ileal Crohn's disease. The wider study: Median disease duration was approximately eight years; roughly 35% smoked at surgery. Operated complications were stricturing disease (roughly 61%) and penetrating disease (roughly 39%).

The table came from immunoSEQ multiplex PCR; TCRdb's copy has only in-frame clones and leaves some out. The sample lists roughly 1,200 clones, around four fifths occurring once. The sequence was collected from an adult with Crohn's disease. The chain uses TRBV10-3 and TRBJ2-2; 9 positions agree with TRBD1. The sample was ileal tissue. Here the CDR3 DNA reads TGTGCCATCAGTGAGTCCTCTGGGACAGGGAGGACGTCCGGGGAGCTGTTTTTT. Its translation is CAISESSGTGRTSGELFF.